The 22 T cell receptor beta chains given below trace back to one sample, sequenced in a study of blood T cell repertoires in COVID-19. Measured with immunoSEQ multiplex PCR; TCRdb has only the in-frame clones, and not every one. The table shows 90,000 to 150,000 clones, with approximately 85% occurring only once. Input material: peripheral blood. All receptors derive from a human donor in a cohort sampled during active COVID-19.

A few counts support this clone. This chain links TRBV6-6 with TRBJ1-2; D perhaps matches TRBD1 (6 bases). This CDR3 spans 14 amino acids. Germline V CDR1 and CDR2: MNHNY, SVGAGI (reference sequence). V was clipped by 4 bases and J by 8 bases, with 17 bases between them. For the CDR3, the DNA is TGTGCCAGCAGTTCATCTACAGGGTCTCAAGGCTACACCTTC. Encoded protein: CASSSSTGSQGYTF.

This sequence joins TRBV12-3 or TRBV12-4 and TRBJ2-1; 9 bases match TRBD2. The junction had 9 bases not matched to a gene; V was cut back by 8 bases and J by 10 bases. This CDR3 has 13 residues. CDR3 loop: CASDAGGRREQFF. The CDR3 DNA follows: TGTGCCAGCGATGCGGGGGGGCGTCGGGAGCAGTTCTTC.

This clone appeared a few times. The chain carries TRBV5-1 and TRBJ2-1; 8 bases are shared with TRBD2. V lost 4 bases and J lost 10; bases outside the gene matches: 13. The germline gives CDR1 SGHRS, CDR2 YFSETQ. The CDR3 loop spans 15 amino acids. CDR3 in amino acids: CASSLASGGPMEQFF. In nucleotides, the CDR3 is TGCGCCAGCAGCCTGGCATCGGGGGGGCCTATGGAGCAGTTCTTC.

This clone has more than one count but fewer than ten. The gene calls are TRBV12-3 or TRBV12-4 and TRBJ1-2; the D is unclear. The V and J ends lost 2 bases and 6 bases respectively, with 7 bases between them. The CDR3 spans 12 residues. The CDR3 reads CASSLQLDGYTF. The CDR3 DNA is TGTGCCAGCAGTTTACAGCTAGATGGCTACACCTTC.

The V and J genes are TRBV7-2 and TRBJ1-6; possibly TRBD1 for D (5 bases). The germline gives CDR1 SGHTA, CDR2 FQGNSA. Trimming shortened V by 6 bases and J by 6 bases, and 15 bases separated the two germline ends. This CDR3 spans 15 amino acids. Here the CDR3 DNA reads TGTGCCAGCAGGCCGGGGACGGGGGGTAATTCACCCCTCCACTTT. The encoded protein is CASRPGTGGNSPLHF.

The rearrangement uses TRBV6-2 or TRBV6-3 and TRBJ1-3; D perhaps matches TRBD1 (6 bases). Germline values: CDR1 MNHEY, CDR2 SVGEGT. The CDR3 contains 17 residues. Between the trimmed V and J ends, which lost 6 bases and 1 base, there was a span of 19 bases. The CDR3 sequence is CASSPSGGARSGNTIYF. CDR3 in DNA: TGTGCCAGCAGCCCTAGCGGGGGGGCCCGGTCTGGAAACACCATATATTTT.

The CDR3 here is CASSPQRGPQETQYF. CDR3 DNA: TGTGCCAGCAGCCCCCAGCGGGGGCCCCAAGAGACCCAGTACTTC. The chain carries TRBV11-2 and TRBJ2-5; 8 bases are shared with TRBD2. Germline CDR1 and CDR2: SGHAT and FQNNGV. After removal of 5 bases from V and 1 base from J, the junction contained 6 bases not matched to a gene. The CDR3 totals 15 residues.

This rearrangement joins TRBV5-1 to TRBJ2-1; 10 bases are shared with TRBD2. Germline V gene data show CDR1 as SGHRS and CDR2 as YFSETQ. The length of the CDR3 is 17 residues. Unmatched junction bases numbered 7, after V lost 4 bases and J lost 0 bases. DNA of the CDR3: TGCGCCAGCAGCAGAGGACTAGCGGAGAGCTCCTACAATGAGCAGTTCTTC. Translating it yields CASSRGLAESSYNEQFF.

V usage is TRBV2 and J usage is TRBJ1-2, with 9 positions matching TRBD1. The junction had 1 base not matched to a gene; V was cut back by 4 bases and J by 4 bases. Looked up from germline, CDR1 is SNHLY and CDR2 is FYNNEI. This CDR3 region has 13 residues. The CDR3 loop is CASSGGQGYGYTF. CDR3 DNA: TGTGCCAGCAGTGGGGGACAGGGCTATGGCTACACCTTC.

The CDR3 DNA reads as TGTGCCATCAGTGAGGCACAGGGGGTTGTCTATGGCTACACCTTC. Translation: CAISEAQGVVYGYTF. This chain joins TRBV10-3 and TRBJ1-2; 8 bases map to TRBD1. Germline V gene data show CDR1 as ENHRY and CDR2 as SYGVKD. V dropped 2 bases and J dropped 4; count of bases not matched to a gene: 6. The CDR3 consists of 15 residues.

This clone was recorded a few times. The CDR3 here is CASSNRQAYEQYF. CDR3 coding DNA: TGTGCCAGCAGTAACCGACAGGCCTACGAGCAGTACTTC. The chain links TRBV6-5 to TRBJ2-7; maybe TRBD1 (6 bases). The V gene's germline CDR1 is MNHEY and CDR2 SVGAGI. With 5 bases removed from V and 2 bases from J, the gap between germline ends came to 10 bases. The CDR3 is made up of 13 amino acids.

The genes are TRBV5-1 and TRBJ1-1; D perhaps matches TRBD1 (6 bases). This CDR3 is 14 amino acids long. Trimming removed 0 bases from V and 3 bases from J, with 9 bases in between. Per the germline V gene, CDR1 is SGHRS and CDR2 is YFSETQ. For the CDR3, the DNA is TGCGCCAGCAGCTTGGAACAGGGCTACACTGAAGCTTTCTTT. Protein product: CASSLEQGYTEAFF.

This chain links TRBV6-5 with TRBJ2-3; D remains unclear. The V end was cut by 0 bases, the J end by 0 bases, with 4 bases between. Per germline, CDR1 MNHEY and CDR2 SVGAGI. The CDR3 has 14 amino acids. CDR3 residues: CASSYSQSTDTQYF. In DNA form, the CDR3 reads TGTGCCAGCAGTTACTCTCAGAGCACAGATACGCAGTATTTT.

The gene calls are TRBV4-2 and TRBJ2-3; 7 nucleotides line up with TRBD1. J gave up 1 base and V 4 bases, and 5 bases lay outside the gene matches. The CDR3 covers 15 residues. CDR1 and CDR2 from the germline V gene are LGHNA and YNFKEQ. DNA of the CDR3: TGTGCCAGCAGCCGGCCGGGACAGCGCACAGATACGCAGTATTTT. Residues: CASSRPGQRTDTQYF.

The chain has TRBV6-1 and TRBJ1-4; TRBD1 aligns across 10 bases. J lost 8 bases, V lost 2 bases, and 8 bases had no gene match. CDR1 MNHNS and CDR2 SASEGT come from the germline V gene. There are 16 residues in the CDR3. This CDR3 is CASSEFGTGVWEKLFF. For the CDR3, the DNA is TGTGCCAGCAGTGAATTCGGGACAGGGGTCTGGGAAAAACTGTTTTTT.

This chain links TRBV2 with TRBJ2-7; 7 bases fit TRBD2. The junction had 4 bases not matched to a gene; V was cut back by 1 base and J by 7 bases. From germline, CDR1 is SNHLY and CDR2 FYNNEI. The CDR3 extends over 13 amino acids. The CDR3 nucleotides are TGTGCCAGCAGTGAAGATTGGGAGGGTGAGCAGTACTTC. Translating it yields CASSEDWEGEQYF.

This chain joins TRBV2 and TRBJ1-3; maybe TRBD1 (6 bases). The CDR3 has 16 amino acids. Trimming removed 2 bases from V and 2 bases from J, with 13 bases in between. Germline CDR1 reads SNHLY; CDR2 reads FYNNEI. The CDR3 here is CASSEMGASAGNTIYF. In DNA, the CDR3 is TGTGCCAGCAGTGAAATGGGGGCGAGTGCTGGAAACACCATATATTTT. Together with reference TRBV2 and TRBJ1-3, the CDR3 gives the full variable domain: EPEVTQTPSHQVTQMGQEVILRCVPISNHLYFYWYRQILGQKVEFLVSFYNNEISEKSEIFDDQFSVERPDGSNFTLKIRSTKLEDSAMYFCASSEMGASAGNTIYFGEGSWLTVV.

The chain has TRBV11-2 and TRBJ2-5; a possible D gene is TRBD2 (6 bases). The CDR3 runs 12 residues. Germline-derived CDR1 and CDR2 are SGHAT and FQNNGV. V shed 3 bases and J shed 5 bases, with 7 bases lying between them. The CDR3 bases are TGTGCCAGCAGCTTTGGGAGGGAGACCCAGTACTTC. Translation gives CASSFGRETQYF.

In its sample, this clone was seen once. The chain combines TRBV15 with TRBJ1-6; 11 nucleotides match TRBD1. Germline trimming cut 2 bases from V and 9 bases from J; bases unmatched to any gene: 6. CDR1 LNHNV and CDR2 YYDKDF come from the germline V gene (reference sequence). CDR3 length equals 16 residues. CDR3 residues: CATSRSPGQGGSPLHF. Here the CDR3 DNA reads TGTGCCACCAGCAGAAGCCCGGGACAGGGGGGTTCACCCCTCCACTTT.

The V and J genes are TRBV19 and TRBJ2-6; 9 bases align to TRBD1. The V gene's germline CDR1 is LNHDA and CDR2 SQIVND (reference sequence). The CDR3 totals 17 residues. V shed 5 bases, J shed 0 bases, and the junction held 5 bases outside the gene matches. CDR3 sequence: CASSSGTGLSGANVLTF. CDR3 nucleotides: TGTGCCAGTAGTTCCGGGACAGGGCTCTCTGGGGCCAACGTCCTGACTTTC.

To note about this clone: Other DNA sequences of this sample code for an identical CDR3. CDR3 in amino acids: CASRGGTGSYEQYF. The CDR3 DNA reads TGTGCCAGCAGGGGGGGGACAGGGAGCTACGAGCAGTACTTC. The chain carries TRBV6-5 and TRBJ2-7, with 9 bases that match TRBD1. The CDR3 consists of 14 residues. V shed 6 bases, J shed 3 bases, and the junction held 6 bases outside the gene matches. The germline V gene has CDR1 MNHEY and CDR2 SVGAGI.

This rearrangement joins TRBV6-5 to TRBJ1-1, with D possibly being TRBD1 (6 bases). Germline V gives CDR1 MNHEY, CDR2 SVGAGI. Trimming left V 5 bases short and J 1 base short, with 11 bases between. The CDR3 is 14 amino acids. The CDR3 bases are TGTGCCAGCAGTACTCAGACAGGGAACACTGAAGCTTTCTTT. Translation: CASSTQTGNTEAFF.